The 31 T cell receptor beta chains below come from one sample, sequenced in a study of T cells after somatic rescue of genetic block. The repertoire was sequenced with immunoSEQ multiplex PCR; TCRdb's copy has only in-frame clones and lacks some. Of 88,000 or so clones listed, 85% to 90% are singletons. The source material was peripheral blood mononuclear cells (PBMCs). These receptors were collected from a woman younger than 30.

This chain uses TRBV2 with TRBJ2-1; TRBD2 matches 14 bases. Germline trimming cut 2 bases from V and 14 bases from J; bases unmatched to any gene: 8. CDR3 size: 15 residues. Germline CDR1 is SNHLY and CDR2 is FYNNEI. This CDR3 reads CASSELTGLAGGKFF. The CDR3 DNA is TGTGCCAGCAGTGAACTTACCGGACTAGCGGGAGGCAAGTTCTTC.

In this sample, this clone turned up once. V is TRBV27 and J is TRBJ2-2, with D perhaps matching TRBD2 (7 bases). Trimming took 2 bases from V and 3 from J, leaving 16 bases between them. The V gene's germline CDR1 is MNHEY and CDR2 SMNVEV (reference sequence). The CDR3 spans 17 residues. CDR3 DNA sequence: TGTGCCAGCAGTTTACCCCGGGGAGGGGGGCACACCGGGGAGCTGTTTTTT. Protein product: CASSLPRGGGHTGELFF.

CDR3 sequence: CASKGEETFYTF. Written as DNA, the CDR3 is TGTGCCAGCAAGGGGGAAGAGACGTTCTACACCTTC. The chain recombines TRBV6-5 with TRBJ1-2, with a weak D call TRBD1 (6 bases). This CDR3 is 12 amino acids long. CDR1 and CDR2 from the germline V gene are MNHEY and SVGAGI. Between the trimmed V and J ends, which lost 7 bases and 10 bases, there was a span of 16 bases.

The V call is TRBV19, the J call TRBJ1-5; no firm D call. This CDR3 comprises 14 residues. Per the germline V gene, CDR1 is LNHDA and CDR2 is SQIVND (reference sequence). V lost 1 base and J lost 0, with 4 bases in between. CDR3 DNA sequence: TGTGCCAGTAGTATAGGGCATAGCAATCAGCCCCAGCATTTT. It codes for CASSIGHSNQPQHF.

V gene TRBV28 combines with J gene TRBJ1-2; tentatively, D is TRBD1 (6 bases). This CDR3 is 14 amino acids long. CDR1 is MDHEN, CDR2 SYDVKM, per germline. With 10 bases removed from V and 3 bases from J, the gap between germline ends came to 18 bases. The CDR3 loop is CAIPGGRGDYGYTF. In DNA, the CDR3 is TGTGCCATCCCCGGCGGCAGGGGTGACTATGGCTACACCTTC.

The V gene is TRBV4-2, the J gene TRBJ2-1, with D unresolved. The CDR3 contains 14 residues. In germline, CDR1 is LGHNA, CDR2 YNFKEQ. V gave up 0 bases and J gave up 12 bases, with 15 bases separating them. The CDR3 sequence is CASSQDLIWGGQFF. For the CDR3, the DNA is TGTGCCAGCAGCCAAGATCTAATTTGGGGTGGGCAGTTCTTC.

The chain uses TRBV5-4 and TRBJ2-7, with 7 bases matching TRBD2. CDR1 is SGHNT, CDR2 YYREEE, per germline (reference sequence). The V gene end was trimmed by 4 bases and the J gene end by 5 bases; junction bases not matched to a gene: 6. The CDR3 has 13 residues. The CDR3 coding sequence is TGTGCCAGCAGCCCCCCTCGGGGGGACGAGCAGTACTTC. This sequence encodes CASSPPRGDEQYF.

This clone has just one count. The rearrangement links TRBV5-1 to TRBJ1-2; no definite D call. V lost 0 bases to trimming and J lost 0 bases, with 9 bases between them. CDR1 and CDR2 (germline): SGHRS, YFSETQ. The CDR3 has 15 amino acids. The CDR3 DNA reads TGCGCCAGCAGCTTGGAAGGCGGGACTAACTATGGCTACACCTTC. It is translated as CASSLEGGTNYGYTF. Variable domain in full (rest from reference TRBV5-1 and TRBJ1-2): KAGVTQTPRYLIKTRGQQVTLSCSPISGHRSVSWYQQTPGQGLQFLFEYFSETQRNKGNFPGRFSGRQFSNSRSEMNVSTLELGDSALYLCASSLEGGTNYGYTFGSGTRLTVV.

CDR3 bases: TGTGCCAGCAGTTTACGGGTGGGGCTCCCGGGGGAGACCCAGTACTTC. It codes for CASSLRVGLPGETQYF. This chain connects TRBV28 to TRBJ2-5, with D possibly being TRBD1 or TRBD2 (5 bases each). Trimming left V 2 bases short and J 5 bases short, with 18 bases between. Germline CDR1 and CDR2: MDHEN and SYDVKM. This CDR3 spans 16 amino acids. The full variable domain, rest sourced from reference TRBV28 and TRBJ2-5, is DVKVTQSSRYLVKRTGEKVFLECVQDMDHENMFWYRQDPGLGLRLIYFSYDVKMKEKGDIPEGYSVSREKKERFSLILESASTNQTSMYLCASSLRVGLPGETQYFGPGTRLLVL.

CDR3 in DNA: TGTGCCAGCAGCCACGGCTCCTACGAGCAGTACTTC. Protein sequence: CASSHGSYEQYF. The chain carries TRBV7-2 and TRBJ2-7, with unresolved D. The CDR3 is made up of 12 amino acids. From germline, CDR1 is SGHTA and CDR2 FQGNSA. The V end was cut by 5 bases, the J end by 0 bases, with 5 bases between.

The chain has TRBV19 and TRBJ1-2; possible D gene TRBD1, 6 bases. The CDR3 has 15 residues. CDR1 and CDR2 (germline): LNHDA, SQIVND (reference sequence). Deletions cut 6 bases from V and 2 bases from J, with 16 bases between. CDR3 sequence: CASSTTGGANYGYTF. DNA of the CDR3: TGTGCCAGTAGCACGACGGGGGGGGCGAACTATGGCTACACCTTC.

This chain links TRBV12-5 with TRBJ1-1; unclear D gene. The CDR3 consists of 13 residues. V shed 3 bases and J shed 4 bases, with 9 bases lying between them. Germline CDR1 and CDR2: LGHNT and FRNRAP. CDR3 nucleotide sequence: TGTGCTAGTGGTTTAAGAAGCGGCACTGAAGCTTTCTTT. Its protein is CASGLRSGTEAFF.

The V call is TRBV7-4, the J call TRBJ1-2; D not resolved. CDR1 and CDR2 (germline): SGHVT, SQSDAQ. CDR3 length equals 13 residues. V lost 5 bases and J 8 bases, leaving 15 bases between the germline ends. CDR3 DNA: TGTGCCAGCAGCACCTGGAAAGGCGGAGGCTACACCTTC. Its translation is CASSTWKGGGYTF.

In its sample, this clone was seen once. The chain joins TRBV28 to TRBJ1-5; D perhaps matches TRBD1 (5 bases). The CDR3 totals 18 residues. V lost 0 bases to trimming and J lost 5 bases, with 20 bases between them. Germline V gives CDR1 MDHEN, CDR2 SYDVKM. The chain's CDR3 is CASSLWGRLGVGHQPQHF. CDR3 coding DNA: TGTGCCAGCAGTTTATGGGGGAGATTAGGGGTTGGACATCAGCCCCAGCATTTT.

The CDR3 region has the DNA TGTGCCAGCAGTGACTCGATGACCACTGAAGCTTTCTTT. It yields the protein CASSDSMTTEAFF. The rearrangement uses TRBV2 and TRBJ1-1; D is undetermined. Germline CDR1 reads SNHLY; CDR2 reads FYNNEI. Trimming stripped 3 bases from V and 4 bases from J, with 9 bases between. The CDR3 contains 13 residues.

The rearrangement joins TRBV9 to TRBJ2-3; no definite D call. CDR3 length: 13 residues. V was shortened by 8 bases and J by 3 bases, with 13 bases between the two germline ends. Germline loops: CDR1 SGDLS, CDR2 YYNGEE. The CDR3 reads CASSRTETDTQYF. The CDR3 nucleotides are TGTGCCAGTTCACGGACGGAGACAGATACGCAGTATTTT.

The chain carries TRBV11-2 and TRBJ2-7; 8 bases agree with TRBD2. CDR3 length equals 14 residues. V shed 3 bases and J 4 bases; nucleotides not matched to a gene: 5. Looked up from germline, CDR1 is SGHAT and CDR2 is FQNNGV. DNA of the CDR3: TGTGCCAGCAGCTTGGACAGCGGGAGATACGAGCAGTACTTC. It encodes CASSLDSGRYEQYF.

CDR3 sequence (DNA): TGTGCCGGGACAGGCGGGGAGACCCAGTACTTC. Translation gives CAGTGGETQYF. This chain uses TRBV30 with TRBJ2-5; 8 bases fit TRBD1. The J segment lost 5 bases and the V segment lost 8 bases, leaving 4 bases of the junction unmatched. The CDR3 has 11 amino acids. Germline loops: CDR1 GTSNPN, CDR2 SVGIG (reference sequence).

V gene TRBV7-3 combines with J gene TRBJ2-7; TRBD1 matches at 10 bases. In germline, CDR1 is SGHTA, CDR2 FQGTGA. This CDR3 comprises 15 residues. With V trimmed by 0 bases and J by 2 bases, 1 base remained unmatched. This CDR3 reads CASSLTGQGPYEQYF. In DNA form, the CDR3 reads TGTGCCAGCAGCTTAACGGGACAGGGGCCCTACGAGCAGTACTTC. The full variable domain, in which reference TRBV7-3 and TRBJ2-7 provide the parts outside the CDR3, is GAGVSQTPSNKVTEKGKYVELRCDPISGHTALYWYRQSLGQGPEFLIYFQGTGAADDSGLPNDRFFAVRPEGSVSTLKIQRTERGDSAVYLCASSLTGQGPYEQYFGPGTRLTVT.

The chain links TRBV10-3 to TRBJ1-1, with unresolved D. Looked up from germline, CDR1 is ENHRY and CDR2 is SYGVKD. The germline V and J ends were trimmed by 2 bases and 8 bases, with 6 bases remaining between them. The CDR3 is 11 amino acids. The CDR3 sequence is CAISERWEAFF. The DNA for the CDR3 is TGTGCCATCAGTGAGCGGTGGGAAGCTTTCTTT.

The chain uses TRBV6-1 and TRBJ2-1; D not certain. V was clipped by 0 bases and J by 10 bases, with 10 bases between them. The CDR3 runs 13 residues. CDR1 and CDR2 (germline): MNHNS, SASEGT. CDR3 coding DNA: TGTGCCAGCAGTGAAGCCCAGGTTGTGGAGCAGTTCTTC. Protein sequence: CASSEAQVVEQFF.

The chain has TRBV27 and TRBJ2-7, with TRBD2 as a possible D gene (7 bases). Germline loops: CDR1 MNHEY, CDR2 SMNVEV (reference sequence). The CDR3 runs to 15 residues. Trimming removed 5 bases at V and 5 bases at J, with 19 bases between. This chain's CDR3 is CASSPRGREYNEQYF. The CDR3 region has the DNA TGTGCCAGCAGTCCCCGGGGGCGGGAGTACAACGAGCAGTACTTC.

This chain uses TRBV19 with TRBJ2-3, with 8 nucleotides matching TRBD2. V lost 3 bases, J lost 0 bases, and 5 bases stayed unmatched. This CDR3 has 16 residues. Per the germline V gene, CDR1 is LNHDA and CDR2 is SQIVND (reference sequence). The CDR3 nucleotides read TGTGCCAGTAGTATTTACACGGGAGGGAGCACAGATACGCAGTATTTT. Protein product: CASSIYTGGSTDTQYF. Variable domain in full (rest from reference TRBV19 and TRBJ2-3): DGGITQSPKYLFRKEGQNVTLSCEQNLNHDAMYWYRQDPGQGLRLIYYSQIVNDFQKGDIAEGYSVSREKKESFPLTVTSAQKNPTAFYLCASSIYTGGSTDTQYFGPGTRLTVL.

The chain links TRBV4-2 to TRBJ1-4; possible D gene TRBD1, 6 bases. Deletions cut 6 bases from V and 8 bases from J, with 19 bases between. This CDR3 is built from 15 residues. Germline V gene lookup returns CDR1 LGHNA and CDR2 YNFKEQ. CDR3 sequence (DNA): TGTGCCAGCAGGGATACAGCTCAGAGGGGGGAAAAACTGTTTTTT. It is translated as CASRDTAQRGEKLFF.

This sequence joins TRBV7-8 and TRBJ2-1, with D perhaps TRBD2 (5 bases). Trimming took 0 bases from V and 4 from J, leaving 13 bases between them. Germline V gene lookup returns CDR1 SGHVS and CDR2 FQNEAQ. The CDR3 consists of 16 residues. In DNA, the CDR3 is TGTGCCAGCAGCTTAGCCCCATTCCTAGCATACAATGAGCAGTTCTTC. It codes for CASSLAPFLAYNEQFF.

The gene calls are TRBV27 and TRBJ2-3; D ambiguous. Trimming pared 0 bases from V and 3 bases from J, leaving 4 bases between. Per germline, CDR1 MNHEY and CDR2 SMNVEV (reference sequence). The CDR3 extends over 13 amino acids. The CDR3 loop reads CASSLSRTDTQYF. CDR3 DNA sequence: TGTGCCAGCAGTTTATCGAGGACAGATACGCAGTATTTT.

The chain carries TRBV6-4 and TRBJ2-3; the match to TRBD2 covers 8 bases. CDR1 and CDR2 from the germline V gene are MRHNA and SNTAGT. J gave up 6 bases and V 0 bases, and 5 bases lay outside the gene matches. The CDR3 length is 15 residues. The CDR3: CASSDSSGGQDTQYF. The CDR3 DNA follows: TGTGCCAGCAGTGACTCGTCGGGAGGGCAGGATACGCAGTATTTT.

The V gene is TRBV7-3, the J gene TRBJ2-5, with 9 bases aligning to TRBD2. J lost 9 bases, V lost 1 base, and 3 bases had no gene match. Germline loops: CDR1 SGHTA, CDR2 FQGTGA. The CDR3 contains 13 residues. CDR3 sequence reads: CASSLRTSEPQYF. DNA of the CDR3: TGTGCCAGCAGCTTAAGGACTAGCGAACCCCAGTACTTC.

The chain carries TRBV10-2 and TRBJ1-1, with D unclear. This CDR3 has 14 amino acids. CDR1 WSHSY and CDR2 SAAADI come from the germline V gene. Trimming pared 8 bases from V and 5 bases from J, leaving 18 bases between. The DNA of the CDR3 is TGCGCCAGCTCGCCTGGGCGGGGATGGACTGAAGCTTTCTTT. Translating it yields CASSPGRGWTEAFF.

The CDR3 region is CASSLIGTSGYNEQFF. The DNA for the CDR3 is TGTGCCAGCAGCTTAATTGGGACTAGCGGCTACAATGAGCAGTTCTTC. The chain carries TRBV7-3 and TRBJ2-1; 11 nucleotides align to TRBD2. J lost 3 bases, V lost 1 base, and 2 bases had no gene match. Per the germline V gene, CDR1 is SGHTA and CDR2 is FQGTGA. The CDR3 contains 16 residues.

V is TRBV6-4 and J is TRBJ2-7; 8 bases align to TRBD1. V lost 5 bases to trimming and J lost 2 bases; unmatched junction nucleotides: 11. There are 16 residues in the CDR3. Germline assignment: CDR1 MRHNA and CDR2 SNTAGT. CDR3 coding DNA: TGTGCCAGCAGTTACATGAGCAGGGGGCACGCCTACGAGCAGTACTTC. It codes for CASSYMSRGHAYEQYF.